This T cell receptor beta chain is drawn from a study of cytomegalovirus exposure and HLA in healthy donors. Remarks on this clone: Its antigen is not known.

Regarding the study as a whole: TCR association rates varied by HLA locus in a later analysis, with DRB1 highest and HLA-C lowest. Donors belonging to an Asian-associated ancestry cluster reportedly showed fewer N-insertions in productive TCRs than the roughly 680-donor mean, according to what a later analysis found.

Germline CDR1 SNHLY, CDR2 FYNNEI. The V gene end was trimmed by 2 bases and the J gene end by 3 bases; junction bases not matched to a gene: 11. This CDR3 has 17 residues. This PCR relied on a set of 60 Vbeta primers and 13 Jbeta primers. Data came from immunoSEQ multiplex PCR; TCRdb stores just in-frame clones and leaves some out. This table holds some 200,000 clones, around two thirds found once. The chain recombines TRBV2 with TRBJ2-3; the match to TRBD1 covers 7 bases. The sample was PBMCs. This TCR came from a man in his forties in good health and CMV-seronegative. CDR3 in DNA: TGTGCCAGCAGTGAACAGGCAGGGGGTCTGCGTACAGATACGCAGTATTTT. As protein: CASSEQAGGLRTDTQYF.